The T cell receptor beta chain under discussion was sequenced for a study of HIV-infected patients and healthy controls. Findings and limits, study-wide: During therapy, HIV-associated CDR3s fell significantly in frequency, while CMV-associated CDR3s did not change significantly. Healthy controls carried many MAIT alpha-chain CDR3s, while HIV+ repertoires had few.

This clonotype is judged medium-sized. Its antigen is not known. Around 450 ng RNA was reverse transcribed with alpha and beta constant-region primers. Each of the alpha and beta chains got its own library through chain-specific third strand synthesis with indices. A single primer pair per chain amplified all rearrangements, with per-molecule barcodes. A single record per CDR3 protein comes from TCRdb applying MiXCR to the 5' RACE reads. Of more than 8,000 distinct CDR3 sequences listed, around 7.5% were seen once; the top ten hold 5% to 6.5%. Whole blood was used without fractionation, so all unsorted peripheral T cells were included. Control samples came from some ten uninfected healthy donors, several of them resampled after two to four months. The germline V and J ends were trimmed by 3 bases and 3 bases, with 13 bases remaining between them. CDR3 size: 15 residues. CDR1 is SGHVS, CDR2 FQNEAQ, per germline.

Sequencing input: blood. V and J are TRBV7-8 and TRBJ2-3; D may be TRBD1 or TRBD2 (6 bases each). This sequence was found in an adult in good health. DNA for the CDR3: TGTGCCAGCAGCTTGACGGGGGCAGTGACAGATACGCAGTATTTT. Translated, it gives CASSLTGAVTDTQYF.